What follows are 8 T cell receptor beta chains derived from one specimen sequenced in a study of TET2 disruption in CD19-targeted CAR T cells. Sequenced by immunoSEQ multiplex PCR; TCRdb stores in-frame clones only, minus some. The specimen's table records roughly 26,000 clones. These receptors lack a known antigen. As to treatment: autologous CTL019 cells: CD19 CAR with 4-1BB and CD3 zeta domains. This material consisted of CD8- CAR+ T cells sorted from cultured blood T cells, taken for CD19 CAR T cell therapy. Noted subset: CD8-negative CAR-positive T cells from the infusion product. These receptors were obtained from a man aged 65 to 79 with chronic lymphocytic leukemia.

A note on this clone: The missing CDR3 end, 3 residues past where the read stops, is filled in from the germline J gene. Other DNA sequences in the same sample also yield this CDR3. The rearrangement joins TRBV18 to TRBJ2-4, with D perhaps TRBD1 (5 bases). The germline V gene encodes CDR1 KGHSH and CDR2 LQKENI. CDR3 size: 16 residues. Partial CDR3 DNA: TGTGCCAGCTCACCACCCGGCCAGGGTGGAAATCAGCCT. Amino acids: CASSPPGQGGNQP. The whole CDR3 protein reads CASSPPGQGGNQPQYF.

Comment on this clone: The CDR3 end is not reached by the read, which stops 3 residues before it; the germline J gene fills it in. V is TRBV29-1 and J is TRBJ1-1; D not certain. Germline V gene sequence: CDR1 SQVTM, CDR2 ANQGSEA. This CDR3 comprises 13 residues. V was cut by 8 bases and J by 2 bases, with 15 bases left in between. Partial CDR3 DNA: TGCAGCTACTACCAACTCGAAAACACTGAA. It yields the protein CSYYQLENTE. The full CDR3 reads CSYYQLENTEAFF.

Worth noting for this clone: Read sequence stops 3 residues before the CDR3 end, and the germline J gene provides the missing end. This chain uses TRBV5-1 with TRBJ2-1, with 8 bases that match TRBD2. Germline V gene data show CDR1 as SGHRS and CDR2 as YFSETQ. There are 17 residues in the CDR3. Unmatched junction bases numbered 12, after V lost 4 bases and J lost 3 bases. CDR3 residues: CASSPRGGRGDYNEQFF. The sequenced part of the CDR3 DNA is TGCGCCAGCAGCCCCCGGGGTGGGCGGGGGGACTACAATGAG.

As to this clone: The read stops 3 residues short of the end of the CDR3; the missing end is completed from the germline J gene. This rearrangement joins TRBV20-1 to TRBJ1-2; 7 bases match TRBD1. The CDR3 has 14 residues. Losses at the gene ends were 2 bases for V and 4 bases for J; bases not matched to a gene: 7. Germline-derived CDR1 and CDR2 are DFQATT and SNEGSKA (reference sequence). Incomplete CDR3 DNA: TGCAGTGCTAGACCTGGGACAGATTTCTATGGC. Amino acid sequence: CSARPGTDFYG. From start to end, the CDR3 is CSARPGTDFYGYTF.

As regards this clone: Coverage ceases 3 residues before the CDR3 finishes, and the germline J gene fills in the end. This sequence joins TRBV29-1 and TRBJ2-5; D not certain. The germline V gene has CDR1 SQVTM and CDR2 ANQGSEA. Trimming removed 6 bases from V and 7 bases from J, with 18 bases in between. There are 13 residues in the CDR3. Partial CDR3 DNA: TGCAGCGTCGCCCCGACGGCCTCGGGGACC. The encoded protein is CSVAPTASGT. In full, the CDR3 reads CSVAPTASGTQYF.

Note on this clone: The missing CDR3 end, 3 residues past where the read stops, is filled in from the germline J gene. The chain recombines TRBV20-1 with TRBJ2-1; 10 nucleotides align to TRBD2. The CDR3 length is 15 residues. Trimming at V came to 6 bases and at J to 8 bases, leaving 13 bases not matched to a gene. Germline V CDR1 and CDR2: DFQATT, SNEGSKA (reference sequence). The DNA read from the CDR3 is TGCAGTGCACCCCTCGGGAGCGGGGGGGGTTATGAG. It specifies CSAPLGSGGGYE. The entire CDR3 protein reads CSAPLGSGGGYEQFF.

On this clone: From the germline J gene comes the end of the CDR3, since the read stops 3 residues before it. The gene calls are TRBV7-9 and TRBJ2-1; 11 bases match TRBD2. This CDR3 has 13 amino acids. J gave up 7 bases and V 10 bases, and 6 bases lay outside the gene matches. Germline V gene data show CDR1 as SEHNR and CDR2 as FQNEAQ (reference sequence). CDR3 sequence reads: CATETSGGNEQFF. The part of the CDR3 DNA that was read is TGTGCCACCGAAACTAGCGGGGGTAATGAG.

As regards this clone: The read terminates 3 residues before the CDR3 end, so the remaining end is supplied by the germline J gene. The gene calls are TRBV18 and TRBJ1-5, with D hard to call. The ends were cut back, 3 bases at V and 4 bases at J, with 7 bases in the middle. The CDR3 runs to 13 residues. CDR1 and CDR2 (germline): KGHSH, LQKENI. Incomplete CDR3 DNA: TGTGCCAGCTCACCGGCAGAGAATCAGCCC. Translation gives CASSPAENQP. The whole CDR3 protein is CASSPAENQPQHF.